Below are 21 T cell receptor delta chains sequenced from a single sample in a study of gamma-delta T cells after stem cell transplantation. TCRdb redid the clone calls on the RT-PCR reads with CATT. This table holds about 1,700 delta-chain clones, 3.5% to 5.5% found once. Sequences were obtained from gamma-delta T cells. These receptors were obtained from a human donor. It is not recorded whose cells these are; they may come from a transplant donor.

The DNA for the CDR3 is TGTGCCTTAGTACGGCTGGGGGCTACATACACCGATAAACTCATCTTT. It specifies CALVRLGATYTDKLIF. The V and J genes are TRDV2 and TRDJ1; TRDD3 matches at 7 bases. This CDR3 has 16 amino acids. J lost 0 bases, V lost 8 bases, and 14 bases had no gene match. Germline V CDR1 and CDR2: GEAIGNYY, EKD.

This clone occurred a few times. The protein that TCRdb holds for this DNA derives from a much larger clone and differs from the translated DNA at residue 8, which likely indicates a read error; the protein shown here is translated from the DNA. V gene TRDV2 combines with J gene TRDJ1, with D hard to call. The CDR3 contains 15 residues. CDR1 and CDR2 (germline): GEAIGNYY, EKD. V was trimmed by 1 base and J by 8 bases, leaving 19 bases between them. CDR3 nucleotides: TGTGCCTGTGACACTGTTGGGAGTATAGACGGAAAACTCATCTTT. Encoded protein: CACDTVGSIDGKLIF.

This clone is large within its sample. Other DNA sequences in this specimen translate into the identical CDR3. The rearrangement uses TRDV2 and TRDJ3; TRDD3 matches 10 bases. Trimming took 0 bases from V and 0 from J; bases not matched to a gene: 4. CDR1 and CDR2 from the germline V gene are GEAIGNYY and EKD. The CDR3 is 19 amino acids. This CDR3 is CACDTVGDTLSWDTRQMFF. The DNA of the CDR3 is TGTGCCTGTGACACCGTGGGGGATACACTCTCCTGGGACACCCGACAGATGTTTTTC.

The genes are TRDV3 and TRDJ3, with 9 nucleotides matching TRDD2. Germline trimming cut 4 bases from V and 0 bases from J; bases unmatched to any gene: 19. This CDR3 spans 21 amino acids. Germline CDR1 is TVYSNPD and CDR2 is GDNSRS (reference sequence). For the CDR3, the DNA is TGTGCCTCTTCCTTCCTACCACCCTGGGGGGCAAGCTCCTGGGACACCCGACAGATGTTTTTC. Protein: CASSFLPPWGASSWDTRQMFF.

This clone has more than one count but fewer than ten. A read error is possible here, since a much larger clone lies one base away. No DNA is shown, since the ends of the CDR3 on it are uncertain; the CDR3 is the one TCRdb lists. This chain connects TRDV2 to TRDJ1; no check of the table's D call, TRDD3, against the DNA was made. The CDR3 length equals 15 residues, ends included. Germline V lookup: CDR1 GEAIGNYY, CDR2 EKD. CDR3 amino acids: CACDNLGDGTDKLIF.

This clone was detected a few times. This may arise from a read error, as a much more abundant clone is one base away. J is TRDJ1 and V is TRDV2; 7 positions match TRDD3. This CDR3 region has 18 residues. V shed 0 bases and J 4 bases; nucleotides not matched to a gene: 16. Per the germline V gene, CDR1 is GEAIGNYY and CDR2 is EKD. CDR3 DNA: TGTGCCTGTGACACCCTGGGGGCTACCCCCCGTTACGGCGATAAACTCATCTTT. This codes for CACDTLGATPRYGDKLIF.

With respect to this clone: Just one base apart from a much larger clone, this may be a read error. This sequence joins TRDV2 and TRDJ1, with 10 positions matching TRDD3. The CDR3 runs to 19 residues. Germline values: CDR1 GEAIGNYY, CDR2 EKD. CDR3 in DNA: TGTGCCCGTGACACGGTTACTGGGGGATCTGGGACGTACACCGATAAACTCATCTTT. The encoded protein is CARDTVTGGSGTYTDKLIF.

About this clone: A far more abundant clone sits one base away, making this likely a read error. The chain combines TRDV2 with TRDJ1; D is unresolved. Looked up from germline, CDR1 is GEAIGNYY and CDR2 is EKD. V lost 3 bases and J lost 0, with 22 bases in between. The length of the CDR3 is 18 residues. CDR3 in amino acids: CACDALSGPSTYTDKLIF. The DNA for the CDR3 is TGTGCCTGTGACGCCTTGTCCGGTCCCTCTACATACACCGATAAACTCATCTTT.

This clone was found a few times. The chain couples TRDV2 to TRDJ1; 8 bases line up with TRDD3. J gave up 0 bases and V 1 base, and 6 bases lay outside the gene matches. The CDR3 is 16 residues long. The germline V gene has CDR1 GEAIGNYY and CDR2 EKD. The CDR3 sequence: CACDTLGDQNTDKLIF. The DNA for the CDR3 is TGTGCCTGTGACACGCTGGGGGACCAAAACACCGATAAACTCATCTTT.

The chain recombines TRDV2 with TRDJ1; 8 nucleotides line up with TRDD3. V lost 3 bases and J lost 0; bases outside the gene matches: 14. This CDR3 comprises 18 residues. Germline V lookup: CDR1 GEAIGNYY, CDR2 EKD. The CDR3 loop is CACDLLGGPVGYTDKLIF. CDR3 DNA sequence: TGTGCCTGTGACTTACTGGGGGGCCCCGTTGGATACACCGATAAACTCATCTTT.

By share, this clone counts as large. The chain has TRDV2 and TRDJ1, with TRDD3 matching 11 bases. Per germline, CDR1 GEAIGNYY and CDR2 EKD. This CDR3 is built from 16 residues. V lost 8 bases and J lost 0; bases outside the gene matches: 10. The CDR3 sequence: CALLRLGDTYTDKLIF. DNA of the CDR3: TGTGCCTTACTGCGGCTGGGGGATACATACACCGATAAACTCATCTTT.

Of note for this clone: This likely came from a read error, as a far larger clone is one base away. The same CDR3 arises from other DNA sequences in this sample as well. The CDR3 region has the DNA TGTGCCTGTGATCTTACTCGTACTGGGGGATACGCCGGTCCTGATAAACTCATCTTT. It yields the protein CACDLTRTGGYAGPDKLIF. J is TRDJ1 and V is TRDV2, with TRDD3 matching over 13 bases. Trimming took 4 bases from V and 5 from J; bases not matched to a gene: 18. CDR1 is GEAIGNYY, CDR2 EKD, per germline. CDR3 length equals 19 residues.

The V gene is TRDV2, the J gene TRDJ1; 7 positions match TRDD3. The CDR3 runs to 18 residues. The V segment lost 0 bases and the J segment 1 base; nucleotides outside the gene matches: 13. The germline V gene has CDR1 GEAIGNYY and CDR2 EKD. CDR3 bases: TGTGCCTGTGACACCGGCTGGGGTGGGGGAAGACCCACCGATAAACTCATCTTT. This encodes CACDTGWGGGRPTDKLIF.

To note about this clone: A read error likely explains this, since a far larger clone differs by one base. V gene TRDV2 combines with J gene TRDJ1; D call uncertain. The CDR3 is made up of 14 amino acids. Germline V gene lookup returns CDR1 GEAIGNYY and CDR2 EKD. V lost 0 bases, J lost 0 bases, and 7 bases lay in between. CDR3 nucleotides: TGTGCCTGTGACACCATTCCAAACACCGATAAACTCATCTTT. This codes for CACDTIPNTDKLIF.

The chain employs TRDV2 and TRDJ3, with TRDD3 identical over 11 bases. The ends lost 1 base at V and 0 bases at J; junction bases unmatched: 13. The CDR3 runs to 22 residues. The germline V gene encodes CDR1 GEAIGNYY and CDR2 EKD. CDR3 loop: CACDTLLGDTPLSSWDTRQMFF. In DNA, the CDR3 is TGTGCCTGTGACACTTTGCTGGGGGATACTCCCCTTTCCTCCTGGGACACCCGACAGATGTTTTTC.

Within the sample, this clone is medium-sized. A much more abundant neighbour one base away suggests this may be a read error. Other DNA sequences in this specimen translate into the identical CDR3. The J gene is TRDJ1, the V gene TRDV2; 7 positions match TRDD3. Germline V gene data show CDR1 as GEAIGNYY and CDR2 as EKD. The CDR3 has 15 residues. J lost 0 bases, V lost 1 base, and 4 bases had no gene match. Here the CDR3 reads CACDTLGEYTDKLIF. The CDR3 bases are TGTGCCTGTGACACATTGGGGGAATACACCGATAAACTCATCTTT.

Of note for this clone: With only one base between it and a far larger clone, this is likely a read error. Within the sample, other DNA sequences also encode this same CDR3. The chain has TRDV2 and TRDJ1; 10 bases are a match to TRDD3. CDR3 length equals 18 residues. The germline gives CDR1 GEAIGNYY, CDR2 EKD. The CDR3 region is CACDTLHRTGGSTDKLIF. CDR3 DNA sequence: TGCGCCTGTGACACCCTCCACCGTACTGGGGGATCCACCGATAAACTCATCTTT.

Comments on this clone: Given a far larger clone just one base away, this is likely a sequencing read error. The sample carries other DNA sequences with the same CDR3. The rearrangement joins TRDV2 to TRDJ1, with D possibly matching TRDD3 (6 bases). This CDR3 is 17 amino acids long. Trimming pared 3 bases from V and 1 base from J, leaving 20 bases between. CDR1 and CDR2 from the germline V gene are GEAIGNYY and EKD. CDR3 nucleotides: TGTGCCTGTGACCCGCTGCGGACGGGGGGAATCACCGATAAACTCATCTTT. Protein sequence: CACDPLRTGGITDKLIF.

Remarks on this clone: A far larger clone is just one base off, so this is likely a read error. V and J are TRDV2 and TRDJ3, with D unresolved. Germline V lookup: CDR1 GEAIGNYY, CDR2 EKD. This CDR3 has 20 amino acids. The ends were cut back, 3 bases at V and 5 bases at J, with 25 bases in the middle. In nucleotides, the CDR3 is TGTGCCTGTGACGCCGGAGGATTACTCGGCCTTAGCAGGGACACCCGACAGATGTTTTTC. It codes for CACDAGGLLGLSRDTRQMFF.

Regarding this clone: A read error is likely here: a far larger clone is one base away. V usage is TRDV2 and J usage is TRDJ1, with 10 bases that match TRDD3. The CDR3 loop spans 18 amino acids. V was pared by 3 bases and J by 1 base, with 13 bases of the junction left unmatched. Germline V lookup: CDR1 GEAIGNYY, CDR2 EKD. CDR3 bases: TGTGCCTGTGACGCCCTCCACCGTACTGGGGGATCCACCGATAAACTCATCTTT. Translation gives CACDALHRTGGSTDKLIF.

This clone is medium-sized. This could be a read error, since a much larger clone is one nucleotide away. Other DNA variants within this sample encode the same CDR3. The rearrangement uses TRDV2 and TRDJ1; 8 positions match TRDD3. Germline values: CDR1 GEAIGNYY, CDR2 EKD. Losses at the gene ends were 4 bases for V and 0 bases for J; bases not matched to a gene: 12. This CDR3 has 17 residues. This CDR3 reads CACDTLLGAANTDKLIF. The CDR3 region has the DNA TGTGCCTGTGATACCTTACTGGGGGCCGCCAACACCGATAAACTCATCTTT.